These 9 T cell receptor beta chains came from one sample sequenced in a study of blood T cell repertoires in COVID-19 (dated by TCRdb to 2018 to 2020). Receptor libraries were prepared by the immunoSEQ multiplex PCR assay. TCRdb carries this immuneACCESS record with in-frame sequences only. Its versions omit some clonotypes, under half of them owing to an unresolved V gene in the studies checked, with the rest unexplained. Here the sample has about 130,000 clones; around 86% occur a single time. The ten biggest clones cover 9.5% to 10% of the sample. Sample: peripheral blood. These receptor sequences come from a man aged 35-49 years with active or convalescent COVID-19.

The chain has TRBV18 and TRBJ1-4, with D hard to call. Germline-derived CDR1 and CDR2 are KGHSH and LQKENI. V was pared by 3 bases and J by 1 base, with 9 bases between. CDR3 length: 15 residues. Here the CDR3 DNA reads TGTGCCAGCTCACCTAGACGGGAAACTAATGAAAAACTGTTTTTT. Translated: CASSPRRETNEKLFF.

The CDR3 protein is CASSLQVGQHTDTQYF. CDR3 DNA: TGCGCCAGCAGCCTCCAGGTGGGACAGCACACAGATACGCAGTATTTT. The rearrangement joins TRBV4-3 to TRBJ2-3, with 7 positions matching TRBD1. Trimming removed 4 bases from V and 2 bases from J; junction bases left unmatched: 9. CDR1 and CDR2 from the germline V gene are LGHNA and YSLEER. CDR3 length: 16 amino acids.

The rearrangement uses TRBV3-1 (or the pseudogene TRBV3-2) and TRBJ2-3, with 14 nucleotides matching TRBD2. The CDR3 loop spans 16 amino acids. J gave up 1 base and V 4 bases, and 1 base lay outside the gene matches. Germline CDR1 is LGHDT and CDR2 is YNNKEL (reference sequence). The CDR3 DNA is TGTGCCAGCAGCCCGGGACTAGCGGGGGGCACAGATACGCAGTATTTT. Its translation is CASSPGLAGGTDTQYF.

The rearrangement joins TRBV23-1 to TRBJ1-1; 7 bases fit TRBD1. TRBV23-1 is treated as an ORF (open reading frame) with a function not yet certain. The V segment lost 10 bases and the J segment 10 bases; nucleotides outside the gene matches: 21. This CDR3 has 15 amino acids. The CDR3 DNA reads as TGCGCCATGGGCATACAGGGGACTCGGAGTGAAGTAGCTTTCTTT. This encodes CAMGIQGTRSEVAFF.

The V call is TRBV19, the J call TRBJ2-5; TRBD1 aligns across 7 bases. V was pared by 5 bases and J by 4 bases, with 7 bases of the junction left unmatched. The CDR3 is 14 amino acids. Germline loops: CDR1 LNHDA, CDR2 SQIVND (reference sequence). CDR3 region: CASSLRGTVETQYF. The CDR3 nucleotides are TGTGCCAGTAGTCTCAGAGGGACAGTAGAGACCCAGTACTTC.

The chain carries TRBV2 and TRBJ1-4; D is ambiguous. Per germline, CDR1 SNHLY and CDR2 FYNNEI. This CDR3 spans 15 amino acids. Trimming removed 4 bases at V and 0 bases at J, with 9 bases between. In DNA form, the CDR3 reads TGTGCCAGCAGTGCCGACATGACAACTAATGAAAAACTGTTTTTT. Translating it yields CASSADMTTNEKLFF.

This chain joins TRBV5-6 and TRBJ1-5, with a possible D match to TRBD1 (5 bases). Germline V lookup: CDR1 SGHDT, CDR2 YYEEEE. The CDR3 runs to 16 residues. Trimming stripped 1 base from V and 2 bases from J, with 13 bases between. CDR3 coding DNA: TGTGCCAGCAGCTTGTTGGCAGGGATGGGCAATCAGCCCCAGCATTTT. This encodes CASSLLAGMGNQPQHF.

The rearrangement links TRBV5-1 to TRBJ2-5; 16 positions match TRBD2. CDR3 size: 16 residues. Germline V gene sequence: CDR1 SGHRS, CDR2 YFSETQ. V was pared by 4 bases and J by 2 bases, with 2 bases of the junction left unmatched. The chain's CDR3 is CASSAGLAGGQETQYF. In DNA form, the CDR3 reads TGCGCCAGCAGCGCGGGACTAGCGGGGGGGCAAGAGACCCAGTACTTC. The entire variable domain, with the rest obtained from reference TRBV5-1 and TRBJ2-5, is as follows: KAGVTQTPRYLIKTRGQQVTLSCSPISGHRSVSWYQQTPGQGLQFLFEYFSETQRNKGNFPGRFSGRQFSNSRSEMNVSTLELGDSALYLCASSAGLAGGQETQYFGPGTRLLVL.

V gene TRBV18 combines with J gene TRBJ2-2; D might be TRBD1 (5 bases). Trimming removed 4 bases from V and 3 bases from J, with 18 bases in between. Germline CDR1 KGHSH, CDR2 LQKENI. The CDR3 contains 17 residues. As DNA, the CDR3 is TGTGCCAGCTCACTGTACGACAGCACAGGTGACACCGGGGAGCTGTTTTTT. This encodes CASSLYDSTGDTGELFF.